The sequence of this T cell receptor (beta chain) was determined in a study of T cell responses to AZD1222 COVID-19 vaccine. About the research overall: Second doses were pooled across both intervals (about 4 or about 12 weeks).

Study findings and constraints: Following two doses of AZD1222, Spike-specific TCR breadth and depth rose.

Profiled with immunoSEQ multiplex PCR; TCRdb holds only in-frame clones, not every one. Counted here are about 150,000 clones, 90% occurring once; the ten biggest clones make up 1.5% to 2%. Concerning this clone: Its matching antigen is unknown.

This receptor was identified in an adult in good health. The sequencing here drew on peripheral blood, taken on day 0 of AZD1222 vaccination.

The CDR3: CATSDQNTNEQFF. CDR3 bases: TGTGCCACCAGTGATCAAAACACCAATGAGCAGTTCTTC. The J gene is TRBJ2-1, the V gene TRBV24-1; D gene unclear. This CDR3 contains 13 residues. From germline, CDR1 is KGHDR and CDR2 SFDVKD. With 3 bases removed from V and 6 bases from J, the gap between germline ends came to 8 bases.